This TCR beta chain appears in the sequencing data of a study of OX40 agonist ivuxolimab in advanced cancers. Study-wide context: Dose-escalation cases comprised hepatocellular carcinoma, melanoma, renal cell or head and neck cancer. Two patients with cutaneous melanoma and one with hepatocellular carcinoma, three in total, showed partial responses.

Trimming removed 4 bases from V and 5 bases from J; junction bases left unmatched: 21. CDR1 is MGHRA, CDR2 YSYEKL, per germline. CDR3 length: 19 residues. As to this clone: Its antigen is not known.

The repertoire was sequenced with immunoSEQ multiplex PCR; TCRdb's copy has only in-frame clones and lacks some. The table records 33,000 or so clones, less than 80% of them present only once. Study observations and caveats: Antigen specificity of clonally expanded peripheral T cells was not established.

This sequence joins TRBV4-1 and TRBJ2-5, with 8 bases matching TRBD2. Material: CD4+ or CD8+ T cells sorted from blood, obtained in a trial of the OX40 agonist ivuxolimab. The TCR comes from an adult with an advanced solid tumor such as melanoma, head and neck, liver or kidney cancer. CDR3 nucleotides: TGCGCCAGCAGCCGAAGATTGGTTGGAACTAGCGGTATTGGGGAGACCCAGTACTTC. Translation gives CASSRRLVGTSGIGETQYF.